This TCR beta chain was sequenced for a study of blood T cell repertoires in COVID-19. On the study more broadly: PBMCs, B-cell-depleted T cells, or T cells provided the cDNA or gDNA that made up the material.

Germline CDR1 is MNHEY and CDR2 is SVGAGI. The CDR3 loop spans 11 amino acids. V dropped 6 bases and J dropped 8 bases, with 8 bases sitting between them. How the authors handled the data: Reference gene primer amplification in the assay estimated nucleated cell counts. This table comes from immunoSEQ multiplex PCR, and its TCRdb copy is limited to in-frame clones, with some not included. That table supplies the V and J calls and clone size; D and trimming were determined from the DNA. The data show about 170,000 clones, with more than 70% seen just once and around 19% held by the top ten. The chain joins TRBV6-5 to TRBJ2-4; D unresolved. Sample: peripheral blood. The sequence derives from an older woman who had recovered from COVID-19. The DNA of the CDR3 is TGTGCCAGCAGGGTGACTGACATTCAGTACTTC. Protein product: CASRVTDIQYF.